What follows describes a single TCR beta chain. Patients with chemo-refractory metastatic non-small-cell lung cancer received focal radiation plus CTLA-4 blockade with ipilimumab. V was shortened by 6 bases and J by 3 bases, with 14 bases between the two germline ends. The CDR3 covers 15 residues. Germline CDR1 reads LNHDA; CDR2 reads SQIVND (reference sequence). The sample is drawn from a study of radiotherapy plus CTLA-4 blockade in lung cancer. The table came from immunoSEQ multiplex PCR; TCRdb's copy has only in-frame clones and leaves some out. The table includes about 49,000 clones, 70% to 90% detected once.

The receptor was isolated from a human donor with non-small cell lung cancer whose response to radiotherapy plus ipilimumab could not be evaluated. This material consisted of peripheral blood, taken from a patient treated with radiotherapy plus ipilimumab. The genes are TRBV19 and TRBJ2-2; D ambiguous. The CDR3 coding sequence is TGTGCCAGTAGATCCCCCTCCGGGTACACCGGGGAGCTGTTTTTT. Translated, it gives CASRSPSGYTGELFF.